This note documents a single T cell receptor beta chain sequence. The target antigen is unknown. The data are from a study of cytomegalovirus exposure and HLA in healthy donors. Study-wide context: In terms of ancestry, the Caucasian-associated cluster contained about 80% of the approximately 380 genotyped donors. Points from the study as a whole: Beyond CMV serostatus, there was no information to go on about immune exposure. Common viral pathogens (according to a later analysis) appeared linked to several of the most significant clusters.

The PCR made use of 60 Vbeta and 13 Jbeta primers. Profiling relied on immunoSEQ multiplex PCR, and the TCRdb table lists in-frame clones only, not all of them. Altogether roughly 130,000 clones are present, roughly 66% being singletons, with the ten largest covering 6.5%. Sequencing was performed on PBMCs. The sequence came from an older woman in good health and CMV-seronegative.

CDR3 DNA sequence: TGTGCCAGCAGTCCCGACAGGGGGCGGACAGATACGCAGTATTTT. Residues: CASSPDRGRTDTQYF. J is TRBJ2-3 and V is TRBV6-1; TRBD1 matches 10 bases. The ends lost 5 bases at V and 3 bases at J; junction bases unmatched: 5. Germline V gene data show CDR1 as MNHNS and CDR2 as SASEGT. The CDR3 is 15 residues long.